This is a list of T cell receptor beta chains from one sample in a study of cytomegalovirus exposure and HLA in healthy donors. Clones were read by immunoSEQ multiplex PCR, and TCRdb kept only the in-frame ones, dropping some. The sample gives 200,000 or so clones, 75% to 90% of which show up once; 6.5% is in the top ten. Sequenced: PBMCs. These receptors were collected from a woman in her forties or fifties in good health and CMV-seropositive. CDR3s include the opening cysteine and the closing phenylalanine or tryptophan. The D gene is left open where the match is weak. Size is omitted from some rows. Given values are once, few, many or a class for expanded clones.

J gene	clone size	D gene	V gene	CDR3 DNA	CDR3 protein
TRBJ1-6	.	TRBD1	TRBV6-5	TGTGCCAGCAGAACAGGGGGAAGGTATTCACCCCTCCACTTT	CASRTGGRYSPLHF
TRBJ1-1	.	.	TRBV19	TGTGCCAGTAGTATAGGGGGGGACACTGAAGCTTTCTTT	CASSIGGDTEAFF
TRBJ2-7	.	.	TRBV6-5	TGTGCCAGCAGTACGGACAGCTCCTACGAGCAGTACTTC	CASSTDSSYEQYF
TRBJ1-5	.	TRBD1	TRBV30	TGTGCCTGGAGTGTACACAGGGGCGGGCCCCAGCATTTT	CAWSVHRGGPQHF
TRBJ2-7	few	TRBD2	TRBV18	TGTGCCAGCTCACCACCGGGCGGACTAGCGGGACTTTCCTACGAGCAGTACTTC	CASSPPGGLAGLSYEQYF
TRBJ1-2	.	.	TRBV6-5	TGTGCCAGCAGCCGATACGGTTCCGCCTATGGCTACACCTTC	CASSRYGSAYGYTF
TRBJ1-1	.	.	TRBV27	TGTGCCAGCAGGACAGGGAACACTGAAGCTTTCTTT	CASRTGNTEAFF
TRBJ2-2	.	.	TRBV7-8	TGTGCCAGCAGCTTGGGGGCTACCGGGGAGCTGTTTTTT	CASSLGATGELFF
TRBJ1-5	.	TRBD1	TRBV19	TGTGCCAGCCGGGACAGCTTTCAGCCCCAGCATTTT	CASRDSFQPQHF
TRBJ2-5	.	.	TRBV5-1	TGCGCCAGCAGCCGGGACTCGTTACAAGAGACCCAGTACTTC	CASSRDSLQETQYF
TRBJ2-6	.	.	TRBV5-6	TGTGCCAGCAGCTTGGGGCATTCTGGGGCCAACGTCCTGACTTTC	CASSLGHSGANVLTF